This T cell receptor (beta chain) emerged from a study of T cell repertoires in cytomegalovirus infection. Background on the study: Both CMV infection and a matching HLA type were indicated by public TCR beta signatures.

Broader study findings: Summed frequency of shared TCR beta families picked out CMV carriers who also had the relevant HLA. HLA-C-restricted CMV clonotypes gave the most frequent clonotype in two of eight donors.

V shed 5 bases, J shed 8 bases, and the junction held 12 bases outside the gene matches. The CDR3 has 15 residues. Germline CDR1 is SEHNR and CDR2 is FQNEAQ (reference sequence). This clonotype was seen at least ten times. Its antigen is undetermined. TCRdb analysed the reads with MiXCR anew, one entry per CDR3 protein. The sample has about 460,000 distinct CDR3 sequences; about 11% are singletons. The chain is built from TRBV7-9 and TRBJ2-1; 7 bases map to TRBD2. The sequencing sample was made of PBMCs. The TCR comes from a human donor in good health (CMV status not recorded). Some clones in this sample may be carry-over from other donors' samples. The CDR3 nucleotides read TGTGCCAGCAGCCCGGACCCCAGGACTAGTGATGAGCAGTTCTTC. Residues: CASSPDPRTSDEQFF.